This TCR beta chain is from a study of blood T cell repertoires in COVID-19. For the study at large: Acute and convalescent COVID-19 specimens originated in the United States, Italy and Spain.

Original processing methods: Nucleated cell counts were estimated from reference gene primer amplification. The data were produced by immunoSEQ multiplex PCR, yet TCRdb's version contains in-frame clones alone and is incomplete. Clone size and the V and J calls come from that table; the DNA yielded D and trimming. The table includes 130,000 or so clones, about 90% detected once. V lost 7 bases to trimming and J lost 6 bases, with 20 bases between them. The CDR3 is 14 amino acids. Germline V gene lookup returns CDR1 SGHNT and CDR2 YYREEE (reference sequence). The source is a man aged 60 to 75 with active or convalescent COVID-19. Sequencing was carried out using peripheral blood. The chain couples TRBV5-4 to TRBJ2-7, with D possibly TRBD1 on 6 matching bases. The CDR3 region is CASQVTGGSTEQYF. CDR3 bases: TGTGCCAGCCAAGTGACAGGCGGGTCGACCGAGCAGTACTTC. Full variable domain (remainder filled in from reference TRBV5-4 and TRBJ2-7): ETGVTQSPTHLIKTRGQQVTLRCSSQSGHNTVSWYQQALGQGPQFIFQYYREEENGRGNFPPRFSGLQFPNYSSELNVNALELDDSALYLCASQVTGGSTEQYFGPGTRLTVT.